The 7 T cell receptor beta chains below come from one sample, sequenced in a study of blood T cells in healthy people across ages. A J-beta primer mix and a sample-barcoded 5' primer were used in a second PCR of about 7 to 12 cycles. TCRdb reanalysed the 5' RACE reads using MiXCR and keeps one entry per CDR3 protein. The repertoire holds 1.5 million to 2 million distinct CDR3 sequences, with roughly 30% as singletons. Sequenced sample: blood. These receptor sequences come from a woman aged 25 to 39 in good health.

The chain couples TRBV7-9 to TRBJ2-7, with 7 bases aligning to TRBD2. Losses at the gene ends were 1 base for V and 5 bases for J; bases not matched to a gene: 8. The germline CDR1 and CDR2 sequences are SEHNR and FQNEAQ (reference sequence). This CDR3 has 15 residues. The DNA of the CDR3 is TGTGCCAGCAGCTTAGGGCGGCGGGAGCACCACGAGCAGTACTTC. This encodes CASSLGRREHHEQYF.

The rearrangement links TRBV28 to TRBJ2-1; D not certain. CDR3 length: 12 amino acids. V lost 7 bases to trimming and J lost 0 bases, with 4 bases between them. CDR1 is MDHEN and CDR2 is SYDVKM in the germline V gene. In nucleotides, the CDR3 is TGTGCCAGCATGCCCTCCTACAATGAGCAGTTCTTC. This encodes CASMPSYNEQFF.

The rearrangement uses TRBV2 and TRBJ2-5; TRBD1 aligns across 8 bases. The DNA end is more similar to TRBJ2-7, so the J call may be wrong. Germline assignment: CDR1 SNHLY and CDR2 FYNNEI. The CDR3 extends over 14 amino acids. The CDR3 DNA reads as TGTGCCAGCAGAGCGGACAGGGAACCCCACGAGCAGTACTTC. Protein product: CASRADREPHEQYF.

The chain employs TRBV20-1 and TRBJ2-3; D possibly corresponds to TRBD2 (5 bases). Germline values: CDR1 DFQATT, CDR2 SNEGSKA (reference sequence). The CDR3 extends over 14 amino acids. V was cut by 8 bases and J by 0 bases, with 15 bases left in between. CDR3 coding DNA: TGCAGTAGCTCTGCGGGTCTCAGCACAGATACGCAGTATTTT. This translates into CSSSAGLSTDTQYF.

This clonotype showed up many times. The CDR3 region has the DNA TGTGCCAGCAGCTTATGGAATAGCGGGAGGAAGAGCACAGATACGCAGTATTTT. Protein product: CASSLWNSGRKSTDTQYF. V and J are TRBV7-2 and TRBJ2-3, with TRBD2 matching 10 bases. This CDR3 region has 18 residues. Per the germline V gene, CDR1 is SGHTA and CDR2 is FQGNSA. V lost 2 bases and J lost 0; bases outside the gene matches: 8.

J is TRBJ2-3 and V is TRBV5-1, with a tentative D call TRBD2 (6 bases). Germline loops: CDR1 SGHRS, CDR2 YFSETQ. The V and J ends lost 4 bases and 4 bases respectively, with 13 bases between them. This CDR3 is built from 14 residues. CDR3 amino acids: CASSLVADADTQYF. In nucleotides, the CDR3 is TGCGCCAGCAGCCTGGTAGCGGACGCAGATACGCAGTATTTT.

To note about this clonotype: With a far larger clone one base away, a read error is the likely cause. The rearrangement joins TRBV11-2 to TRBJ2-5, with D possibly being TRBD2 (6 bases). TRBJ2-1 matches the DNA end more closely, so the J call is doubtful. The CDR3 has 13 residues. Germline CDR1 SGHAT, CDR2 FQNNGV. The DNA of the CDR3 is TGTGCCAGCAGCTTAGCGCCGGGAGAGACCCAGTTCTTC. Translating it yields CASSLAPGETQFF.